This passage covers 13 T cell receptor beta chains from one sample sequenced in a study of identical twins (dated by TCRdb to the mid-2010s). Library generation was performed with 5' RACE. Instrument on record: Illumina HiSeq 2000. TCRdb handled the public reads itself, with Q25 trimming in fastp and clone calling in MiXCR, and kept productive beta chains. Each entry merges the rows of one CDR3 protein and shows their most common DNA and genes. The sample has approximately 490,000 distinct CDR3 sequences on record, around 22% of them singletons. The biggest ten clones account for 0.48% of the sample. These data also formed part of another study, on yellow fever vaccine responses in identical twins.

The sample was CD4+ T cells sorted from blood. The source of these receptors is a woman younger than 35 in good health.

This clonotype has only a few counts. The chain links TRBV12-3 or TRBV12-4 to TRBJ2-5; D may be TRBD1 or TRBD2 (5 bases each). The CDR3 spans 14 residues. V was clipped by 3 bases and J by 5 bases, with 13 bases between them. The CDR3 coding sequence is TGTGCCAGCAGTTTGGGACCCCAAAGGGAGACCCAGTACTTC. Translation gives CASSLGPQRETQYF.

This chain connects TRBV29-1 to TRBJ2-2, with 8 nucleotides matching TRBD2. The CDR3 extends over 15 amino acids. V dropped 2 bases and J dropped 5; count of bases not matched to a gene: 7. Germline loops: CDR1 SQVTM, CDR2 ANQGSEA. The DNA of the CDR3 is TGCAGCGTTGAACGTCCGGGGGGGAGGACCGGGGAGCTGTTTTTT. This sequence encodes CSVERPGGRTGELFF.

The chain combines TRBV7-9 with TRBJ1-1; TRBD1 matches at 9 bases. V lost 5 bases and J lost 3; bases outside the gene matches: 4. The CDR3 is 14 amino acids. Germline V gives CDR1 SEHNR, CDR2 FQNEAQ (reference sequence). CDR3 sequence (DNA): TGTGCCAGCAGCCTTCGGACAGGGGACACTGAAGCTTTCTTT. It yields the protein CASSLRTGDTEAFF.

This clonotype was counted between two and nine times. The chain employs TRBV20-1 and TRBJ2-7; D is unresolved. CDR1 is DFQATT and CDR2 is SNEGSKA in the germline V gene (reference sequence). The length of the CDR3 is 16 residues. V was pared by 0 bases and J by 2 bases, with 17 bases between. The CDR3 nucleotides are TGCAGTGCTAGAGATGTCAACTCCGGGCCAGCCTACGAGCAGTACTTC. Encoded protein: CSARDVNSGPAYEQYF.

This clonotype was observed a few times. V is TRBV5-1 and J is TRBJ1-1, with D possibly TRBD1 on 6 matching bases. This CDR3 comprises 15 residues. The germline CDR1 and CDR2 sequences are SGHRS and YFSETQ. The V gene lost 3 bases and the J gene lost 1 base, with 13 bases spanning the gap. The CDR3 loop reads CASSSPGHKNTEAFF. The CDR3 DNA sequence: TGCGCCAGCAGCTCGCCGGGACACAAGAACACTGAAGCTTTCTTT.

V gene TRBV19 combines with J gene TRBJ2-5; D is undetermined. V shed 5 bases and J shed 5 bases, with 15 bases lying between them. The CDR3 is 14 residues long. Germline CDR1 reads LNHDA; CDR2 reads SQIVND (reference sequence). The CDR3 sequence: CASSRSRDLETQYF. Written as DNA, the CDR3 is TGTGCCAGTAGTCGGTCCCGAGACCTGGAGACCCAGTACTTC.

This clonotype was counted many times. The gene calls are TRBV10-2 and TRBJ2-1; 13 nucleotides align to TRBD2. CDR1 is WSHSY and CDR2 is SAAADI in the germline V gene. The CDR3 is 13 residues long. J lost 9 bases, V lost 8 bases, and 4 bases had no gene match. The CDR3 DNA reads as TGCGCCAGCCGAACTAGCGGGAGGGGTGAGCAGTTCTTC. Amino acid sequence: CASRTSGRGEQFF.

This clonotype was picked up a small number of times. The chain joins TRBV20-1 to TRBJ2-1; 11 bases are a match to TRBD2. The CDR3 spans 15 residues. Germline CDR1 and CDR2: DFQATT and SNEGSKA (reference sequence). DNA of the CDR3: TGCAACGGGACTAGCGGAAGACACTCCTACAATGAGCAGTTCTTC. Amino acids: CNGTSGRHSYNEQFF.

V is TRBV15 and J is TRBJ2-7; the D is unclear. V lost 0 bases to trimming and J lost 3 bases, with 12 bases between them. The CDR3 totals 15 residues. CDR1 LNHNV and CDR2 YYDKDF come from the germline V gene (reference sequence). CDR3 sequence (DNA): TGTGCCACCAGCAGAGATAGTGTCGGGTTCTACGAGCAGTACTTC. Its translation: CATSRDSVGFYEQYF.

The chain joins TRBV4-2 to TRBJ2-1; 8 positions agree with TRBD1. The V segment lost 1 base and the J segment 7 bases; nucleotides outside the gene matches: 9. Germline V gene lookup returns CDR1 LGHNA and CDR2 YNFKEQ. CDR3 length: 16 residues. The CDR3 sequence: CASSQAGQGAVNEQFF. CDR3 nucleotides: TGTGCCAGCAGCCAAGCGGGCCAGGGGGCTGTAAATGAGCAGTTCTTC.

V and J are TRBV12-3 or TRBV12-4 and TRBJ1-5, with unresolved D. V was clipped by 3 bases and J by 6 bases, with 6 bases between them. The CDR3 totals 12 residues. CDR3 bases: TGTGCCAGCAGTTTTACTACTCAGCCCCAGCATTTT. Its protein product is CASSFTTQPQHF.

The genes are TRBV5-6 and TRBJ2-5; 9 bases are shared with TRBD1. CDR1 and CDR2 from the germline V gene are SGHDT and YYEEEE. Trimming cost V 4 bases and J 5 bases; bases outside gene matches: 9. The CDR3 contains 15 residues. The CDR3 region is CASSPRTGAVETQYF. The CDR3 nucleotides read TGTGCCAGCAGCCCGAGGACAGGGGCGGTGGAGACCCAGTACTTC.

This clonotype was counted a few times. The J gene is TRBJ2-3, the V gene TRBV3-1, with D hard to call. The CDR3 is 16 amino acids. Trimming removed 4 bases from V and 1 base from J, with 15 bases in between. Germline CDR1 reads LGHDT; CDR2 reads YNNKEL (reference sequence). CDR3 DNA sequence: TGTGCCAGCAGCCCAAGCCCAAGAACTCGCACAGATACGCAGTATTTT. Protein product: CASSPSPRTRTDTQYF.